The entry below describes one T cell receptor (beta chain). Its antigen is unidentified. This sample was taken from a study of T cell responses to AZD1222 COVID-19 vaccine. Findings and limits, study-wide: Rises in breadth and depth of Spike-specific TCRs came after two AZD1222 doses. White British donors predominated, females outnumbered males, and clonal diversity was possibly underestimated. Spike-wide vaccine-associated CD4 TCRs dominated at 160-218 and 743-854. Repertoires were obtained only post-peak T cell response.

Libraries were prepared by immunoSEQ multiplex PCR; TCRdb keeps only in-frame clonotypes and omits some of them. The data hold 150,000 to 180,000 clones, with less than 90% observed a single time. This sequence originates from an adult in good health. The sample was peripheral blood, taken on day 0 of AZD1222 vaccination.

CDR3 DNA: TGTGCCAGCAGTTTAGCCGGGACAGGGGCCTGGGGCTATGGCTACACCTTC. This codes for CASSLAGTGAWGYGYTF. The genes are TRBV27 and TRBJ1-2; 10 nucleotides agree with TRBD1. Germline V gene lookup returns CDR1 MNHEY and CDR2 SMNVEV (reference sequence). This CDR3 is 17 amino acids long. The ends lost 2 bases at V and 4 bases at J; junction bases unmatched: 10.